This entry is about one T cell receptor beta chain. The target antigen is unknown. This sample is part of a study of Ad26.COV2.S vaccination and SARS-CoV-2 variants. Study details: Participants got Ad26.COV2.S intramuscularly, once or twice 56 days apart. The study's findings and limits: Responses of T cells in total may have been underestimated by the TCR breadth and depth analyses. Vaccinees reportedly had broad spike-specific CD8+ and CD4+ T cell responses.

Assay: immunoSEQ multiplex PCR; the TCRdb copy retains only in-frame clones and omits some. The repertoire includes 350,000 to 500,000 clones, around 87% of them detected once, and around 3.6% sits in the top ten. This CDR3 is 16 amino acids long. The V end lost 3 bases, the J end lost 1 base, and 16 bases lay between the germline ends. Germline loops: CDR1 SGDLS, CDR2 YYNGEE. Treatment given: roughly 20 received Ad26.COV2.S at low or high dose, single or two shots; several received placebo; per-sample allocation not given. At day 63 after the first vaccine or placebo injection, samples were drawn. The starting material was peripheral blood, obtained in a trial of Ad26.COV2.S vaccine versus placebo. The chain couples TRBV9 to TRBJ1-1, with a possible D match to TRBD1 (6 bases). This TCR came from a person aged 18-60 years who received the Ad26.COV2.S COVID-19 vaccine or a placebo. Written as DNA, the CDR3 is TGTGCCAGCAGCGCTGGGGTAGGACAGACGAACACTGAAGCTTTCTTT. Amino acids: CASSAGVGQTNTEAFF.